The sequence of this TCR beta chain was determined in a study of cytomegalovirus exposure and HLA in healthy donors. The CDR3 loop spans 14 amino acids. Germline CDR1 MGHRA, CDR2 YSYEKL. Trimming left V 0 bases short and J 5 bases short, with 11 bases between. Some clones are missing from TCRdb's copy, which holds only in-frame ones; the method was immunoSEQ multiplex PCR. In the table there are over 250,000 clones, 80% to 90% of which are singletons. The chain carries TRBV4-1 and TRBJ2-7, with D possibly being TRBD2 (6 bases). This sequence was found in a woman under 30 in good health and CMV-seronegative. Sequences were obtained from PBMCs. As DNA, the CDR3 is TGCGCCAGCAGCCAAGATTTAGGGGAGGACGAGCAGTACTTC. It is translated as CASSQDLGEDEQYF.